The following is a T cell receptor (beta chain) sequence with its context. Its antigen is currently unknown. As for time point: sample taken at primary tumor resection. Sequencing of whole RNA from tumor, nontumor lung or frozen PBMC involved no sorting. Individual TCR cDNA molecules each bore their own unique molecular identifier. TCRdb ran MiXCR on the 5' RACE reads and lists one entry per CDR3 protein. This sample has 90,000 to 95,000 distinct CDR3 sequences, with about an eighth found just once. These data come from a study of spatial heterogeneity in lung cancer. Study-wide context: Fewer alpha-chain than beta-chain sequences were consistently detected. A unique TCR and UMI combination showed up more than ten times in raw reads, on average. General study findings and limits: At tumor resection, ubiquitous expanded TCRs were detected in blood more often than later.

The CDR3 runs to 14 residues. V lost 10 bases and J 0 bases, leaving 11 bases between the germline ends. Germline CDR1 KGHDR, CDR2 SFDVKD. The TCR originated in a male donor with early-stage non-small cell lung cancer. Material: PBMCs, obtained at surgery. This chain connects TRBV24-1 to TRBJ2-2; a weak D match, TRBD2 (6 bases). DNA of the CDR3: TGTGCCACACGGCGGGGAACGAACACCGGGGAGCTGTTTTTT. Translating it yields CATRRGTNTGELFF.